A single TCR beta chain is shown here with its context. What it binds is unknown. This sample was included in a study of OX40 agonist ivuxolimab in advanced cancers. Study-wide findings and caveats: CD8+ T cells averaged more expanded clones than CD4+.

The CDR3 runs to 15 residues. Germline V lookup: CDR1 SGHAT, CDR2 FQNNGV. Unmatched junction bases numbered 4, after V lost 5 bases and J lost 2 bases. The repertoire was sequenced with immunoSEQ multiplex PCR; TCRdb's copy has only in-frame clones and lacks some. The table lists around 84,000 clones, around 85% of them singletons, with roughly 6.6% in the top ten. The chain links TRBV11-2 to TRBJ2-3; 10 bases are shared with TRBD2. Specimen: CD4+ or CD8+ T cells sorted from blood, collected in a trial of the OX40 agonist ivuxolimab. The sequence was collected from an adult with an advanced solid tumor such as melanoma, head and neck, liver or kidney cancer. CDR3: CASSPSGGYTDTQYF. CDR3 coding DNA: TGTGCCAGCAGCCCTAGCGGGGGTTACACAGATACGCAGTATTTT.